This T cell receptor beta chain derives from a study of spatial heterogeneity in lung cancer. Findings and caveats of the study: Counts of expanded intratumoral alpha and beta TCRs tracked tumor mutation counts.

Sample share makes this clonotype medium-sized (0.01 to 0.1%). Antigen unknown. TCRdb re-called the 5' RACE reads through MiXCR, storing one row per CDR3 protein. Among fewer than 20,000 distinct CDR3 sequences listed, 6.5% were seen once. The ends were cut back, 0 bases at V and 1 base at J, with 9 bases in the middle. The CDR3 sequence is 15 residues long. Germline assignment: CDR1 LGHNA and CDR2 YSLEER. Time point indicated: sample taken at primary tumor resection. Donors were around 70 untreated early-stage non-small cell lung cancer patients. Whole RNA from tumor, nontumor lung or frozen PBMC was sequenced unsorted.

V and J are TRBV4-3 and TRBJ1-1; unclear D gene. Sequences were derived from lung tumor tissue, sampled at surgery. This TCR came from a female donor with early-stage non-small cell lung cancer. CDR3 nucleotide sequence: TGCGCCAGCAGCCAAGATCTTACCGCGAACACTGAAGCTTTCTTT. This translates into CASSQDLTANTEAFF.